This T cell receptor (beta chain) is from a study of T cell clonality in common variable immunodeficiency. The V and J ends lost 7 bases and 0 bases respectively, with 9 bases between them. CDR1 MRHNA and CDR2 SNTAGT come from the germline V gene. The CDR3 spans 14 residues. This clone was counted many times. Sequencing ends 3 residues short of the CDR3 end; the germline J gene provides the rest. Equal genomic DNA amounts from CVID and control samples were sequenced. Assay used: immunoSEQ multiplex PCR; TCRdb lists only in-frame clones, some missing. The sample shows 60,000 to 75,000 clones, no singletons; the ten largest hold around 1.6%.

The sample consisted of peripheral blood mononuclear cells. The origin of this receptor is a person aged 18-69 years in good health. The chain joins TRBV6-4 to TRBJ2-2, with D unclear. CDR3 loop: CASKPESNTGELFF. The sequenced part of the CDR3 DNA is TGTGCCAGCAAACCAGAATCGAACACCGGGGAG.